What follows are 25 T cell receptor beta chains derived from one specimen sequenced in a study of blood T cell repertoires in COVID-19. Repertoires were generated with immunoSEQ multiplex PCR, while TCRdb's copy carries only in-frame clones and drops some. The data show about 260,000 clones, around 80% seen once. Input material: peripheral blood. These receptors were obtained from a man in his sixties with acute or convalescent COVID-19.

The gene calls are TRBV15 and TRBJ2-7, with TRBD2 identical over 12 bases. CDR3 length equals 18 residues. J gave up 2 bases and V 0 bases, and 8 bases lay outside the gene matches. Germline V gene sequence: CDR1 LNHNV, CDR2 YYDKDF (reference sequence). The CDR3 spells CATSRDIGLAGTTYEQYF. The CDR3 region has the DNA TGTGCCACCAGCAGAGATATTGGACTAGCGGGGACTACCTACGAGCAGTACTTC.

The chain carries TRBV30 and TRBJ2-2; no clear D. There are 15 residues in the CDR3. Germline CDR1 and CDR2: GTSNPN and SVGIG (reference sequence). V was cut by 3 bases and J by 2 bases, with 13 bases left in between. CDR3 in DNA: TGTGCCTGGAGCATGGTCCCGGTAAACACCGGGGAGCTGTTTTTT. Translation gives CAWSMVPVNTGELFF.

V usage is TRBV19 and J usage is TRBJ2-7; possible D gene TRBD2, 7 bases. CDR3 length: 15 residues. CDR1 and CDR2 from the germline V gene are LNHDA and SQIVND (reference sequence). Trimming pared 7 bases from V and 4 bases from J, leaving 20 bases between. CDR3 nucleotides: TGTGCCAGTACCGCAGGGGCGGGAGAAGCTTACGAGCAGTACTTC. This gives the protein CASTAGAGEAYEQYF.

V is TRBV14 and J is TRBJ1-1, with D possibly being TRBD1 (6 bases). CDR3 length equals 12 residues. The germline CDR1 and CDR2 sequences are SGHDN and FVKESK. The V end lost 2 bases, the J end lost 12 bases, and 13 bases lay between the germline ends. The chain's CDR3 is CASSQTGWVTFF. The CDR3 DNA sequence: TGTGCCAGCAGCCAAACAGGGTGGGTGACTTTCTTT.

This sequence joins TRBV28 and TRBJ2-1; the match to TRBD2 covers 7 bases. The CDR3 has 14 amino acids. The V segment lost 5 bases and the J segment 12 bases; nucleotides outside the gene matches: 13. CDR1 and CDR2 (germline): MDHEN, SYDVKM. CDR3 residues: CASSPSGGVGRQFF. CDR3 DNA: TGTGCCAGCAGTCCTTCGGGGGGAGTGGGTCGGCAGTTCTTC.

The chain has TRBV18 and TRBJ2-1, with TRBD2 matching 11 bases. This CDR3 region has 19 residues. Germline V gene lookup returns CDR1 KGHSH and CDR2 LQKENI. V shed 2 bases, J shed 5 bases, and the junction held 14 bases outside the gene matches. The CDR3 DNA follows: TGTGCCAGCTCACCAGCCTCTAGCGGGGGGACCCGGCAACACAATGAGCAGTTCTTC. As protein: CASSPASSGGTRQHNEQFF.

This clone has only a few counts. V usage is TRBV7-9 and J usage is TRBJ2-7; 13 nucleotides agree with TRBD2. Per germline, CDR1 SEHNR and CDR2 FQNEAQ (reference sequence). J gave up 6 bases and V 5 bases, and 4 bases lay outside the gene matches. The CDR3 contains 14 residues. In DNA form, the CDR3 reads TGTGCCAGCAGCCCGGGACTAGCGGGGATCGAGCAGTACTTC. Translating it yields CASSPGLAGIEQYF.

This chain joins TRBV4-1 and TRBJ2-3, with a possible D match to TRBD1 (5 bases). Germline V lookup: CDR1 MGHRA, CDR2 YSYEKL. The CDR3 is 14 amino acids. Between the trimmed V and J ends, which lost 1 base and 4 bases, there was a span of 9 bases. CDR3 sequence (DNA): TGCGCCAGCAGCCAAGTGGGGCTCGCAGATACGCAGTATTTT. Translation gives CASSQVGLADTQYF.

The rearrangement uses TRBV24-1 and TRBJ2-1, with 11 bases lining up with TRBD1. V was pared by 3 bases and J by 6 bases, with 3 bases of the junction left unmatched. Germline V gene sequence: CDR1 KGHDR, CDR2 SFDVKD. CDR3 length: 15 amino acids. The CDR3 region is CATSDPGQGGNEQFF. As DNA, the CDR3 is TGTGCCACCAGTGATCCGGGACAGGGGGGCAATGAGCAGTTCTTC.

The chain has TRBV4-3 and TRBJ2-5; 10 bases map to TRBD2. V shed 0 bases, J shed 8 bases, and the junction held 12 bases outside the gene matches. This CDR3 is built from 17 residues. Germline values: CDR1 LGHNA, CDR2 YSLEER. The CDR3 protein is CASSQDLPGTSEGTQYF. The CDR3 DNA reads as TGCGCCAGCAGCCAAGACCTTCCCGGGACTAGCGAAGGAACCCAGTACTTC.

V gene TRBV27 combines with J gene TRBJ2-2; D is ambiguous. Germline CDR1 reads MNHEY; CDR2 reads SMNVEV (reference sequence). V was pared by 4 bases and J by 4 bases, with 19 bases between. The CDR3 sequence is 17 residues long. The CDR3 is CASSSSSFPSSTGELFF. The CDR3 bases are TGTGCCAGCAGTTCGTCGAGTTTCCCTAGTTCCACCGGGGAGCTGTTTTTT.

The chain links TRBV6-5 to TRBJ1-4, with TRBD1 as a possible D gene (5 bases). The CDR3 totals 16 residues. V was trimmed by 2 bases and J by 4 bases, leaving 14 bases between them. Per germline, CDR1 MNHEY and CDR2 SVGAGI. CDR3 in amino acids: CASSYANGGGNEKLFF. In nucleotides, the CDR3 is TGTGCCAGCAGTTACGCAAACGGGGGTGGTAATGAAAAACTGTTTTTT.

This clone was seen only a few times. The chain has TRBV4-1 and TRBJ2-7; a weak D match, TRBD2 (6 bases). Germline lookup yields CDR1 MGHRA and CDR2 YSYEKL. Trimming removed 3 bases from V and 6 bases from J, with 18 bases in between. This CDR3 spans 15 amino acids. CDR3 sequence: CASSHPPGGIREQYF. The CDR3, as DNA: TGCGCCAGCAGCCACCCCCCTGGGGGGATCCGCGAGCAGTACTTC.

The V and J genes are TRBV27 and TRBJ1-5; no clear D gene. The ends were cut back, 3 bases at V and 1 base at J, with 13 bases in the middle. The CDR3 runs 16 residues. CDR1 and CDR2 from the germline V gene are MNHEY and SMNVEV (reference sequence). The DNA for the CDR3 is TGTGCCAGCAGTTTGTCGGGGATTGTCAGCAATCAGCCCCAGCATTTT. Translating it yields CASSLSGIVSNQPQHF.

V gene TRBV18 combines with J gene TRBJ1-5, with 8 nucleotides matching TRBD1. The ends lost 3 bases at V and 3 bases at J; junction bases unmatched: 4. The CDR3 is 15 residues long. The germline V gene encodes CDR1 KGHSH and CDR2 LQKENI. CDR3 nucleotides: TGTGCCAGCTCACCGGACAGGGTCAACAATCAGCCCCAGCATTTT. Its translation is CASSPDRVNNQPQHF.

The rearrangement joins TRBV5-1 to TRBJ2-3; TRBD2 matches 12 bases. In germline, CDR1 is SGHRS, CDR2 YFSETQ. The length of the CDR3 is 16 residues. The J segment lost 5 bases and the V segment lost 4 bases, leaving 8 bases of the junction unmatched. The CDR3 spells CASSVQTSGGRDTQYF. In DNA, the CDR3 is TGCGCCAGCAGCGTTCAGACTAGCGGGGGAAGAGATACGCAGTATTTT.

The rearrangement joins TRBV19 to TRBJ1-4; 8 bases align to TRBD1. J lost 8 bases, V lost 4 bases, and 9 bases had no gene match. Per germline, CDR1 LNHDA and CDR2 SQIVND (reference sequence). The CDR3 sequence is 15 residues long. This CDR3 reads CASSTSGGIGEKLFF. The CDR3 DNA reads as TGTGCCAGTAGTACGTCAGGGGGCATCGGGGAAAAACTGTTTTTT.

This chain uses TRBV6-2 or TRBV6-3 with TRBJ1-3, with D unclear. Trimming took off 4 bases at V and 3 bases at J, with 10 bases between the two ends. The CDR3 is 14 amino acids. Germline V gene lookup returns CDR1 MNHEY and CDR2 SVGEGT. CDR3 coding DNA: TGTGCCAGCAGTTCTGTCCTCGGTGGAAACACCATATATTTT. It yields the protein CASSSVLGGNTIYF.

This clone showed up just once. This sequence joins TRBV5-1 and TRBJ2-1, with D possibly matching TRBD1 (6 bases). The CDR3 runs to 13 residues. The V gene's germline CDR1 is SGHRS and CDR2 YFSETQ. The ends were cut back, 4 bases at V and 7 bases at J, with 12 bases in the middle. In nucleotides, the CDR3 is TGCGCCAGCAGCCCGTCAGGGGAAAATGAGCAGTTCTTC. Its protein product is CASSPSGENEQFF.

The chain is built from TRBV12-5 and TRBJ2-5; 8 bases map to TRBD1. This CDR3 is 13 amino acids long. V shed 6 bases, J shed 5 bases, and the junction held 5 bases outside the gene matches. Per germline, CDR1 LGHNT and CDR2 FRNRAP. DNA for the CDR3: TGTGCTAGTGGCGGACAGGGCGGGGAGACCCAGTACTTC. This encodes CASGGQGGETQYF.

The chain employs TRBV3-1 (or the pseudogene TRBV3-2) and TRBJ1-4; 10 nucleotides agree with TRBD1. This CDR3 comprises 13 residues. The germline V gene encodes CDR1 LGHDT and CDR2 YNNKEL (reference sequence). With V trimmed by 3 bases and J by 8 bases, 0 bases remained unmatched. In DNA form, the CDR3 reads TGTGCCAGCAGCCAGGACAGGGGGGAAAAACTGTTTTTT. It encodes CASSQDRGEKLFF.

This rearrangement joins TRBV2 to TRBJ2-7, with TRBD1 matching over 9 bases. The CDR3 totals 15 residues. Trimming at V came to 5 bases and at J to 3 bases, leaving 8 bases not matched to a gene. Germline values: CDR1 SNHLY, CDR2 FYNNEI. CDR3 in amino acids: CASSREGQGIYEQYF. CDR3 nucleotide sequence: TGTGCCAGCAGTAGGGAGGGACAGGGAATCTACGAGCAGTACTTC.

The genes are TRBV18 and TRBJ1-4; D gene ambiguous. Trimming took 3 bases from V and 3 from J, leaving 11 bases between them. Germline V CDR1 and CDR2: KGHSH, LQKENI. The length of the CDR3 is 15 residues. Written as DNA, the CDR3 is TGTGCCAGCTCACCTTCGACCGGGGCTAATGAAAAACTGTTTTTT. Protein: CASSPSTGANEKLFF. Based on the CDR3 plus reference TRBV18 and TRBJ1-4, the full variable domain is NAGVMQNPRHLVRRRGQEARLRCSPMKGHSHVYWYRQLPEEGLKFMVYLQKENIIDESGMPKERFSAEFPKEGPSILRIQQVVRGDSAAYFCASSPSTGANEKLFFGSGTQLSVL.

This clone was recorded once. This rearrangement joins TRBV5-1 to TRBJ1-4; 11 bases fit TRBD1. The CDR3 has 14 residues. Germline-derived CDR1 and CDR2 are SGHRS and YFSETQ. Trimming removed 4 bases from V and 13 bases from J; junction bases left unmatched: 9. CDR3 DNA: TGCGCCAGCAGCCCATTGAGGGACAGGGGGACACTGTTTTTT. Translated, it gives CASSPLRDRGTLFF.

This clone came up once. This sequence joins TRBV6-2 or TRBV6-3 and TRBJ2-1; TRBD2 agrees at 16 bases. Trimming removed 5 bases from V and 6 bases from J; junction bases left unmatched: 10. The length of the CDR3 is 18 residues. The V gene's germline CDR1 is MNHEY and CDR2 SVGEGT. In nucleotides, the CDR3 is TGTGCCAGCAGTCCCAGGGGACTAGCGGGAGGGTGGTCCAATGAGCAGTTCTTC. It codes for CASSPRGLAGGWSNEQFF.